This is a list of T cell receptor beta chains from one sample in a study of T cell responses to AZD1222 COVID-19 vaccine. TCRdb's table, derived via immunoSEQ multiplex PCR, lists solely in-frame clones and lacks some. The repertoire holds about 67,000 clones, with roughly 80% as singletons. Sample: peripheral blood, taken 28 days after the second AZD1222 dose. These receptor sequences come from an adult who received the AZD1222 COVID-19 vaccine. CDR3s include the opening cysteine and the closing phenylalanine or tryptophan. A D gene is named only where the DNA matches it firmly. A clone size is listed for some rows: how often the clone was seen (once, few, many), or a class if it is expanded.

J | size | D | V | DNA | CDR3
TRBJ2-7 | . | . | TRBV12-5 | TGTGCTAGTGGCCGGGTGTGGATTGGGGGCCCTTACGAGCAGTACTTC | CASGRVWIGGPYEQYF
TRBJ1-5 | . | . | TRBV7-9 | TGTGCCAGCAGCTCGGGGGATCAGCCCCAGCATTTT | CASSSGDQPQHF
TRBJ1-2 | . | . | TRBV14 | TGTGCCAGCAGCCAATCCAGGGCTCACTATGGCTACACCTTC | CASSQSRAHYGYTF
TRBJ1-1 | . | . | TRBV9 | TGTGCCAGCAGCGTAGGGGCGGACTCCACTGAAGCTTTCTTT | CASSVGADSTEAFF
TRBJ1-1 | . | . | TRBV7-2 | TGTGCCAGCAGCGTAGGTCCGTCAAACACTGAAGCTTTCTTT | CASSVGPSNTEAFF
TRBJ2-3 | . | . | TRBV5-4 | TGTGCCAGCAGCTCCACCCGGGGGAGCGGAAGGGGGCCATACACAGATACGCAGTATTTT | CASSSTRGSGRGPYTDTQYF
TRBJ2-1 | . | TRBD1 | TRBV2 | TGTGCCAGCAGGGAGGACAGGGGCCTCTACAATGAGCAGTTCTTC | CASREDRGLYNEQFF
TRBJ2-2 | . | TRBD2 | TRBV5-6 | TGTGCCAGCAGCTTAAGACTAGCGGGGGTCACCGGGGAGCTGTTTTTT | CASSLRLAGVTGELFF
TRBJ1-1 | . | TRBD1 | TRBV6-1 | TGTGCCAGCAGTGACCTGGGACAGTCCTTT | CASSDLGQSF
TRBJ1-5 | . | . | TRBV18 | TGTGCCAGCTCACCACGACAGGGCAATCAGCCCCAGCATTTT | CASSPRQGNQPQHF
TRBJ2-1 | . | . | TRBV7-9 | TGTGCCAGCATCAACCGAGGGGAGAGGAGCAATGAGCAGTTCTTC | CASINRGERSNEQFF
TRBJ2-4 | . | . | TRBV4-3 | TGCGCCAGCAGCCAAGAAGCCTCTCCCTTTCGTACGGACATTCAGTACTTC | CASSQEASPFRTDIQYF
TRBJ2-7 | once | TRBD1 | TRBV3-1/TRBV3-2 | TGTGCCAGCAGCCAAACTTGGACAGGGAGCTACGAGCAGTACTTC | CASSQTWTGSYEQYF
TRBJ1-4 | . | . | TRBV4-3 | TGCGCCAGCAGCCAAGATGTGGTGAATGAAAAACTGTTTTTT | CASSQDVVNEKLFF
TRBJ1-2 | . | . | TRBV4-2 | TGTGCCAGCAGCCAAGGGGACGAGTCCTCTGTTTCTAACTATGGCTACACCTTC | CASSQGDESSVSNYGYTF
TRBJ2-7 | . | TRBD1 | TRBV5-1 | TGCGCCAGCAGCCTCACCGGGACAGGGCGGTACGAGCAGTACTTC | CASSLTGTGRYEQYF
TRBJ2-1 | . | TRBD2 | TRBV5-1 | TGCGCCAGCAGCTTCCCCTCGGGGGGGGGAGATCCCAATGAGCAGTTCTTC | CASSFPSGGGDPNEQFF
TRBJ2-7 | . | . | TRBV27 | TGTGCCAGCAGTTTGAACGGAGTCTACGAGCAGTACTTC | CASSLNGVYEQYF
TRBJ1-6 | . | . | TRBV28 | TGTGCCAGCAGTTTGGTTCAGGTTTCACCCCTCCACTTT | CASSLVQVSPLHF
TRBJ1-1 | once | . | TRBV5-6 | TGTGCCAGCAGCTTGACTGGGGAGGTTAAGGAAGCTTTCTTT | CASSLTGEVKEAFF
TRBJ1-2 | . | . | TRBV29-1 | TGCAGCGTTGAGTCCAGCCATGGCTACACCTTC | CSVESSHGYTF
TRBJ1-4 | few | . | TRBV18 | TGTGCCAGCTCACCACAGGGGGGAGTAATGAAAAGACTGTTTTTT | CASSPQGGVMKRLFF
TRBJ1-4 | few | . | TRBV9 | TGTGCCAGCAGCGTCGGGGAGACTAATGAAAAACTGTTTTTT | CASSVGETNEKLFF
TRBJ2-1 | many | . | TRBV19 | TGTGCCAGTAGTCCTGTGAGGGGGGACCTCCGCAATGAGCAGTTCTTC | CASSPVRGDLRNEQFF
TRBJ1-5 | . | . | TRBV24-1 | TGTGCCACCAGTGATACGAATAGCAATCAGCCCCAGCATTTT | CATSDTNSNQPQHF
TRBJ2-2 | once | . | TRBV14 | TGTGCCAGCAGCCAAGATGTTCCGGGGCAGACCGGGGAGCTGTTTTTT | CASSQDVPGQTGELFF
TRBJ1-6 | . | . | TRBV9 | TGTGCCAGCAGCGCCCCCGGCCGTTCACCCCTCCACTTT | CASSAPGRSPLHF
TRBJ1-4 | . | TRBD1 | TRBV2 | TGTGCCAGCATACCGAGGGAGGGGGCTGAAAAACTGTTTTTT | CASIPREGAEKLFF
TRBJ1-5 | . | . | TRBV5-1 | TGCGCCAGCAGCTTGGCTCCGGGGGTCGGCAATCAGCCCCAGCATTTT | CASSLAPGVGNQPQHF
TRBJ1-2 | . | TRBD1 | TRBV29-1 | TGCAGCGTTTTACAGGGGGGGAGTGGCTACACCTTC | CSVLQGGSGYTF
TRBJ1-5 | . | TRBD1 | TRBV19 | TGTGCCAGTAGTTGGGGACAGGGCGGCAATCAGCCCCAGCATTTT | CASSWGQGGNQPQHF
TRBJ2-1 | . | . | TRBV6-5 | TGTGCCAGCAGTTACTCGATGGGGGAACGGTACAATGAGCAGTTCTTC | CASSYSMGERYNEQFF
TRBJ2-3 | . | . | TRBV5-6 | TGTGCCAGCAGCCTCCCTGGGATGGATAGCACAGATACGCAGTATTTT | CASSLPGMDSTDTQYF
TRBJ2-3 | . | TRBD2 | TRBV3-1/TRBV3-2 | TGTGCCAGCACCACCGGGGGGACGCAGTATTTT | CASTTGGTQYF
TRBJ1-3 | . | TRBD1 | TRBV6-8 | TGTGCCAGCAGTTACTCCTACAGGGGGAACACCATATATTTT | CASSYSYRGNTIYF
TRBJ1-6 | . | . | TRBV12-3/TRBV12-4 | TGTGCCAGCAGCCTTAACCGCCATTCACCCCTCCACTTT | CASSLNRHSPLHF
TRBJ1-2 | . | . | TRBV5-6 | TGTGCCAGCAGCTTGGAGACAGGCAGGATTGAAGGCTACACCTTC | CASSLETGRIEGYTF
TRBJ1-2 | . | . | TRBV5-1 | TGCGCCAGCAGCTCCGGGACAAACAATGGCTACACCTTC | CASSSGTNNGYTF
TRBJ1-4 | . | . | TRBV6-5 | TGTGCCAGCAGTTTGGTGTGGAGGGGTCGGGAAAAACTGTTTTTT | CASSLVWRGREKLFF
TRBJ2-7 | . | . | TRBV3-1/TRBV3-2 | TGTGCCAGCAGCCAAGCCGGGACGTTAAACGAGCAGTACTTC | CASSQAGTLNEQYF
TRBJ2-6 | . | TRBD1 | TRBV7-2 | TGTGCCAGCAGCCCAGGGGGATCTGGGGCCAACGTCCTGACTTTC | CASSPGGSGANVLTF
TRBJ1-6 | . | . | TRBV5-8 | TGTGCCAGCAGCTTAGCTACGGGGGCTGGGTTCAATTCACCCCTCCACTTT | CASSLATGAGFNSPLHF
TRBJ2-5 | . | . | TRBV6-5 | TGTGCCAGCAGGAAACAGGGTTTCCAAGAGACCCAGTACTTC | CASRKQGFQETQYF
TRBJ1-3 | . | . | TRBV5-6 | TGTGCCAGCAGCTTGGCCTTTGGGGGAACCGGAAACACCATATATTTT | CASSLAFGGTGNTIYF
TRBJ1-4 | . | TRBD1 | TRBV18 | TGTGCCAGCTCACTCGTAGGGACAGGGATTTCCAATGAAAAACTGTTTTTT | CASSLVGTGISNEKLFF
TRBJ1-2 | few | . | TRBV5-8 | TGTGCCAGCAGCCCCCAGTGGGGGCAGGACTATGGCTACACCTTC | CASSPQWGQDYGYTF
TRBJ1-5 | few | TRBD1 | TRBV6-5 | TGTGCCAGCTGTAGGGACAGGGGACAGCCCCAGCATTTT | CASCRDRGQPQHF
TRBJ2-7 | . | TRBD1 | TRBV4-3 | TGCGCCAGCAGCCCCCAACAGGGGCACTCCTACGAGCAGTACTTC | CASSPQQGHSYEQYF
TRBJ1-1 | . | . | TRBV3-1/TRBV3-2 | TGTGCCAGCAGCCAAGATGATTGGATAACGAACACTGAAGCTTTCTTT | CASSQDDWITNTEAFF
TRBJ2-7 | . | . | TRBV18 | TGTGCCAGCTCAGAGCGGGACATAGACGGGCTGAGCTTC | CASSERDIDGLSF